These 12 T cell receptor beta chains came from one sample sequenced in a study of siplizumab effects on memory and regulatory T cells. Assay used: immunoSEQ multiplex PCR; TCRdb lists only in-frame clones, some missing. Of 70,000 to 95,000 clones detected, approximately 97% appear once; the ten largest clones hold 0.025% to 0.035%. The specimen was naive CD4+ T cells sorted from blood. These receptors came from a human donor in good health.

This chain connects TRBV7-3 to TRBJ1-1, with D hard to call. Germline CDR1 reads SGHTA; CDR2 reads FQGTGA. Trimming shortened V by 5 bases and J by 6 bases, and 16 bases separated the two germline ends. This CDR3 has 14 amino acids. Here the CDR3 reads CASSPLAGLSEAFF. In DNA, the CDR3 is TGTGCCAGCAGCCCGTTGGCAGGACTCTCTGAAGCTTTCTTT.

This clone has a handful of counts. The gene calls are TRBV5-6 and TRBJ1-1; 7 bases align to TRBD1. The germline CDR1 and CDR2 sequences are SGHDT and YYEEEE. Trimming cost V 0 bases and J 1 base; bases outside gene matches: 0. This CDR3 is 14 amino acids long. In DNA form, the CDR3 reads TGTGCCAGCAGCTTGGCAGGGGGGAACACTGAAGCTTTCTTT. Its protein is CASSLAGGNTEAFF.

The chain employs TRBV2 and TRBJ1-5; D remains unclear. V was trimmed by 1 base and J by 0 bases, leaving 7 bases between them. The CDR3 is 15 residues long. From germline, CDR1 is SNHLY and CDR2 FYNNEI. The DNA of the CDR3 is TGTGCCAGCAGTGAAGACCCGAATAGCAATCAGCCCCAGCATTTT. Encoded protein: CASSEDPNSNQPQHF.

The J gene is TRBJ2-7, the V gene TRBV19; 12 bases line up with TRBD2. This CDR3 region has 15 residues. Germline CDR1 and CDR2: LNHDA and SQIVND (reference sequence). Trimming took 9 bases from V and 4 from J; bases not matched to a gene: 10. CDR3 sequence (DNA): TGTGCCAGCACGCTTGGGACTAGCGGGCGGTACGAGCAGTACTTC. It yields the protein CASTLGTSGRYEQYF.

The J gene is TRBJ2-6, the V gene TRBV7-6; TRBD2 might be the D (6 bases). Per the germline V gene, CDR1 is SGHVS and CDR2 is FNYEAQ. This CDR3 has 15 amino acids. Trimming pared 5 bases from V and 1 base from J, leaving 9 bases between. Written as DNA, the CDR3 is TGTGCCAGCAGCATAGGGACTTCTGGGGCCAACGTCCTGACTTTC. Translated, it gives CASSIGTSGANVLTF.

This rearrangement joins TRBV7-2 to TRBJ2-1; possibly TRBD2 for D (5 bases). The CDR3 contains 15 residues. The V gene's germline CDR1 is SGHTA and CDR2 FQGNSA. V was cut by 1 base and J by 9 bases, with 16 bases left in between. The CDR3: CASSLESTSAGEQFF. The CDR3 nucleotides read TGTGCCAGCAGCTTAGAGTCTACCAGCGCGGGTGAGCAGTTCTTC.

The chain carries TRBV27 and TRBJ1-1; D not resolved. CDR3 size: 14 residues. V was clipped by 3 bases and J by 4 bases, with 12 bases between them. Germline CDR1 reads MNHEY; CDR2 reads SMNVEV (reference sequence). CDR3 bases: TGTGCCAGCAGTTTTTTCGGGTCGTCCACTGAAGCTTTCTTT. Translation gives CASSFFGSSTEAFF.

In this sample, this clone turned up once. The J gene is TRBJ1-3, the V gene TRBV5-1, with D tentatively TRBD1 (6 bases). CDR3 length equals 14 residues. From germline, CDR1 is SGHRS and CDR2 YFSETQ. V was trimmed by 3 bases and J by 0 bases, leaving 7 bases between them. The CDR3 sequence is CASSSDSSGNTIYF. As DNA, the CDR3 is TGCGCCAGCAGCTCGGACAGCTCTGGAAACACCATATATTTT.

Only one count was recorded for this clone. The chain carries TRBV6-5 and TRBJ2-2; D gene unclear. V lost 6 bases to trimming and J lost 5 bases, with 13 bases between them. Per germline, CDR1 MNHEY and CDR2 SVGAGI. This CDR3 has 14 residues. For the CDR3, the DNA is TGTGCCAGCAGCAGGCTAATCGTTACCGGGGAGCTGTTTTTT. It specifies CASSRLIVTGELFF.

This clone was seen a single time. The chain is built from TRBV20-1 and TRBJ1-2, with a weak D call TRBD1 (5 bases). From germline, CDR1 is DFQATT and CDR2 SNEGSKA (reference sequence). The CDR3 totals 9 residues. V was clipped by 6 bases and J by 8 bases, with 7 bases between them. Here the CDR3 DNA reads TGCAGTGCCGGGGGGGGCTACACCTTC. This translates into CSAGGGYTF.

This chain links TRBV12-5 with TRBJ1-1; D perhaps matches TRBD1 (5 bases). This CDR3 is built from 16 residues. Between the trimmed V and J ends, which lost 6 bases and 0 bases, there was a span of 17 bases. Germline V CDR1 and CDR2: LGHNT, FRNRAP. Here the CDR3 reads CASGPRRGLLNTEAFF. The CDR3 DNA reads TGTGCTAGTGGCCCGCGTCGGGGCTTATTGAACACTGAAGCTTTCTTT.

The chain has TRBV9 and TRBJ2-5; D is tentatively TRBD1 or TRBD2 (5 bases each). This CDR3 has 18 amino acids. From germline, CDR1 is SGDLS and CDR2 YYNGEE. Trimming cost V 3 bases and J 4 bases, with 25 bases left between them. The CDR3 reads CASSEDPRGFWGAETQYF. The CDR3 nucleotides are TGTGCCAGCAGCGAAGACCCGAGGGGATTCTGGGGAGCAGAGACCCAGTACTTC.